The 13 T cell receptor beta chains given below trace back to one sample, sequenced in a study of cytomegalovirus exposure and HLA in healthy donors. Researchers ran the PCR with 60 Vbeta and 13 Jbeta primers. This table comes from immunoSEQ multiplex PCR, and its TCRdb copy is limited to in-frame clones, with some not included. This table holds nearly 110,000 clones, around 82% found once. Input material: PBMCs. All receptors derive from a man aged 45-65 years in good health and CMV-seronegative.

This clone has only one observation. The CDR3: CASSRPDIWGYTF. The CDR3 DNA is TGTGCCAGCAGTCGACCGGACATCTGGGGCTACACCTTC. J is TRBJ1-2 and V is TRBV28; the D gene is possibly TRBD1 (5 bases). The CDR3 totals 13 residues. V lost 5 bases, J lost 8 bases, and 15 bases lay in between. Germline-derived CDR1 and CDR2 are MDHEN and SYDVKM.

J is TRBJ2-5 and V is TRBV7-9, with D possibly matching TRBD2 (5 bases). The V end lost 5 bases, the J end lost 3 bases, and 16 bases lay between the germline ends. This CDR3 contains 15 residues. In germline, CDR1 is SEHNR, CDR2 FQNEAQ (reference sequence). The CDR3 here is CASSLLRGTEETQYF. In nucleotides, the CDR3 is TGTGCCAGCAGCCTTTTACGGGGTACTGAAGAGACCCAGTACTTC.

The table lists this clone with a count of one. This sequence joins TRBV29-1 and TRBJ1-5; 7 bases fit TRBD1. V shed 3 bases and J 5 bases; nucleotides not matched to a gene: 4. CDR3 length: 13 residues. Germline-derived CDR1 and CDR2 are SQVTM and ANQGSEA. CDR3 amino acids: CSVETGNHQPQHF. CDR3 nucleotides: TGCAGCGTTGAGACAGGGAACCATCAGCCCCAGCATTTT.

The chain employs TRBV6-5 and TRBJ2-2; D is perhaps TRBD1 (6 bases). This CDR3 region has 16 residues. Trimming shortened V by 4 bases and J by 2 bases, and 14 bases separated the two germline ends. Germline assignment: CDR1 MNHEY and CDR2 SVGAGI. CDR3 protein: CASSFLHRVNTGELFF. The CDR3 coding sequence is TGTGCCAGCAGTTTCCTTCACAGGGTTAACACCGGGGAGCTGTTTTTT.

This chain connects TRBV4-3 to TRBJ2-5; a possible D gene is TRBD1 (5 bases). V was trimmed by 2 bases and J by 0 bases, leaving 10 bases between them. This CDR3 spans 15 amino acids. Germline-derived CDR1 and CDR2 are LGHNA and YSLEER. The CDR3: CASSQNRGNQETQYF. Here the CDR3 DNA reads TGCGCCAGCAGCCAAAATAGGGGTAACCAAGAGACCCAGTACTTC.

There are a few counts of this clone. This chain links TRBV11-3 with TRBJ1-1; D uncertain. The CDR3 loop spans 13 amino acids. The V gene lost 1 base and the J gene lost 4 bases, with 7 bases spanning the gap. In germline, CDR1 is SGHNT, CDR2 YENEEA. CDR3 nucleotides: TGTGCCAGCAGCTTAGTCGCAGGCACTGAAGCTTTCTTT. This codes for CASSLVAGTEAFF.

Only one count was recorded for this clone. The rearrangement joins TRBV23-1 to TRBJ2-1, with 7 bases that match TRBD1. TRBV23-1 falls under the ORF class, with uncertain function. This CDR3 region has 23 residues. V lost 2 bases and J lost 2; bases outside the gene matches: 27. The CDR3 bases are TGCGCCAGCAGTCAAGCTTTCTCGATTCTCGGACAGGAGAGGTGGGCAACCTACAATGAGCAGTTCTTC. It specifies CASSQAFSILGQERWATYNEQFF.

This clone has a single count. The gene calls are TRBV7-8 and TRBJ1-1; D is unclear. CDR3 size: 13 residues. Germline loops: CDR1 SGHVS, CDR2 FQNEAQ. Deletions cut 3 bases from V and 3 bases from J, with 8 bases between. The CDR3 DNA reads TGTGCCAGCAGCTTCGACCAGGACACTGAAGCTTTCTTT. Its translation: CASSFDQDTEAFF.

This chain connects TRBV19 to TRBJ1-1; possible D gene TRBD1, 5 bases. This CDR3 comprises 14 residues. The V gene lost 5 bases and the J gene lost 1 base, with 11 bases spanning the gap. CDR1 and CDR2 (germline): LNHDA, SQIVND (reference sequence). The CDR3 here is CASSPGSENTEAFF. The CDR3, as DNA: TGTGCCAGTAGTCCAGGGTCCGAGAACACTGAAGCTTTCTTT.

The V gene is TRBV7-9, the J gene TRBJ2-2, with TRBD2 matching 9 bases. Losses at the gene ends were 1 base for V and 5 bases for J; bases not matched to a gene: 2. Germline V gene data show CDR1 as SEHNR and CDR2 as FQNEAQ (reference sequence). The CDR3 contains 15 residues. In DNA form, the CDR3 reads TGTGCCAGCAGCTTAGTAAGCGGGGGGACCGGGGAGCTGTTTTTT. Encoded protein: CASSLVSGGTGELFF.

This clone was seen once. The DNA for the CDR3 is TGCGCCAGCAGCTTGGCGGCAGGGGGCGATGAAAAACTGTTTTTT. It yields the protein CASSLAAGGDEKLFF. V and J are TRBV5-1 and TRBJ1-4; TRBD1 agrees at 8 bases. The germline CDR1 and CDR2 sequences are SGHRS and YFSETQ. The V segment lost 0 bases and the J segment 6 bases; nucleotides outside the gene matches: 4. The CDR3 extends over 15 amino acids.

The chain has TRBV18 and TRBJ1-3; tentative D call: TRBD1 (5 bases). Germline CDR1 is KGHSH and CDR2 is LQKENI. The CDR3 sequence is 11 residues long. With 5 bases removed from V and 8 bases from J, the gap between germline ends came to 7 bases. The chain's CDR3 is CASSSRDTIYF. The CDR3 nucleotides read TGTGCCAGCTCATCCAGGGACACCATATATTTT.

The genes are TRBV11-1 and TRBJ1-3, with D perhaps TRBD1 (5 bases). The germline CDR1 and CDR2 sequences are SGHAT and FQDESV (reference sequence). This CDR3 has 15 residues. Between the trimmed V and J ends, which lost 3 bases and 1 base, there was a span of 10 bases. In nucleotides, the CDR3 is TGTGCCAGCAGCTTCGGGGACTCTTCTGGAAACACCATATATTTT. Translating gives CASSFGDSSGNTIYF.